The T cell receptor (beta chain) described here comes from a study of CD8 T cells in Susac syndrome. The RNA, roughly 0.5 to 1 ug, was put through reverse transcription using random hexamers. TCRdb processed the immunoSEQ multiplex PCR reads anew with MiXCR; each CDR3 protein has one entry. The repertoire holds fewer than 250,000 distinct CDR3 sequences, with roughly 90% as singletons. The count of this clonotype is one. The CDR3 length is 14 residues. Looked up from germline, CDR1 is GTSNPN and CDR2 is SVGIG (reference sequence). Trimming removed 1 base at V and 6 bases at J, with 15 bases between. TCR beta sequencing was performed on blood CD8+ and CD4+ T cells. TEMRA cells were FACS-enriched, unlike CD8+ and CD4+ T cells, which were negatively isolated.

Sequenced sample: CD8+ T cells from PBMCs. The sequence came from a human donor with multiple sclerosis. The chain recombines TRBV30 with TRBJ1-2; tentatively, D is TRBD1 (6 bases). CDR3 nucleotides: TGTGCCTGGAGTGCCCGCCCGGGGGCGCATGGCTACACCTTC. This sequence encodes CAWSARPGAHGYTF.